What follows are 23 T cell receptor beta chains derived from one specimen sequenced in a study of T cells after yellow fever vaccination. TCRdb re-analysed the 5' RACE reads in MiXCR, keeping a single row per CDR3 protein. The sample contains approximately 450,000 distinct CDR3 sequences, roughly 20% of which appear only once. The specimen was PBMCs, collected before the yellow fever booster vaccination. Every receptor here comes from a man aged 18 to 30 who received the YFV17D yellow fever vaccine.

In its sample, this clonotype was seen a few times. V gene TRBV5-1 combines with J gene TRBJ1-3; perhaps TRBD1 as D (6 bases). Trimming shortened V by 0 bases and J by 1 base, and 11 bases separated the two germline ends. The CDR3 loop spans 16 amino acids. Germline assignment: CDR1 SGHRS and CDR2 YFSETQ. The CDR3 here is CASSLAPRGSGNTIYF. The DNA of the CDR3 is TGCGCCAGCAGCTTGGCCCCCAGGGGATCTGGAAACACCATATATTTT.

This clonotype has just a few counts. The chain joins TRBV7-9 to TRBJ1-1; 10 nucleotides line up with TRBD1. After removal of 5 bases from V and 8 bases from J, the junction contained 8 bases not matched to a gene. The CDR3 extends over 14 amino acids. In germline, CDR1 is SEHNR, CDR2 FQNEAQ (reference sequence). This CDR3 is CASSRDRGGEEAFF. The CDR3 coding sequence is TGTGCCAGCAGCCGGGACAGGGGAGGGGAGGAAGCTTTCTTT.

A few counts support this clonotype. The rearrangement joins TRBV20-1 to TRBJ1-5; 8 bases match TRBD1. CDR3 length: 13 amino acids. Germline V lookup: CDR1 DFQATT, CDR2 SNEGSKA (reference sequence). The V gene end was trimmed by 3 bases and the J gene end by 7 bases; junction bases not matched to a gene: 5. The CDR3, as DNA: TGCAGTGCTAGCCGGACAGGGCAACAGCCCCAGCATTTT. It specifies CSASRTGQQPQHF.

The chain carries TRBV5-1 and TRBJ1-3; 8 bases line up with TRBD1. Germline V CDR1 and CDR2: SGHRS, YFSETQ. Germline trimming cut 4 bases from V and 0 bases from J; bases unmatched to any gene: 9. This CDR3 contains 17 residues. CDR3 amino acids: CASSIAGTGSSGNTIYF. CDR3 nucleotide sequence: TGCGCCAGCAGCATAGCCGGGACAGGCAGCTCTGGAAACACCATATATTTT.

This clonotype was counted only a few times. This chain links TRBV6-2 or TRBV6-3 with TRBJ2-7; TRBD1 agrees at 8 bases. The CDR3 is 13 residues long. The trim removed 10 bases at V and 7 bases at J, leaving 12 bases unmatched. The germline V gene encodes CDR1 MNHEY and CDR2 SVGEGT. CDR3 loop: CATRRQGAREQYF. CDR3 sequence (DNA): TGTGCCACCAGGCGGCAGGGGGCGCGTGAGCAGTACTTC.

This rearrangement joins TRBV7-9 to TRBJ2-7; 10 bases align to TRBD1. The V and J ends lost 5 bases and 5 bases, in that order; junction bases with no gene match: 9. The germline CDR1 and CDR2 sequences are SEHNR and FQNEAQ (reference sequence). The CDR3 covers 15 residues. Written as DNA, the CDR3 is TGTGCCAGCAGCGACCGGGACAGGGGTTTAAACGAGCAGTACTTC. This sequence encodes CASSDRDRGLNEQYF.

This clonotype came up a few times. CDR3 sequence: CASSLTSGRGYGYTF. In DNA, the CDR3 is TGTGCCAGCAGCCTGACCTCCGGGCGAGGCTATGGCTACACCTTC. The rearrangement uses TRBV7-9 and TRBJ1-2; unclear D gene. V was shortened by 5 bases and J by 4 bases, with 17 bases between the two germline ends. Germline assignment: CDR1 SEHNR and CDR2 FQNEAQ (reference sequence). The CDR3 sequence is 15 residues long.

The V gene is TRBV7-2, the J gene TRBJ2-7; the D call may be TRBD1 or TRBD2 (5 bases each). The germline gives CDR1 SGHTA, CDR2 FQGNSA. The CDR3 length is 14 residues. Trimming stripped 1 base from V and 5 bases from J, with 12 bases between. This chain's CDR3 is CASSLGGTANEQYV. CDR3 DNA: TGTGCCAGCAGCTTAGGAGGGACGGCGAACGAGCAGTACGTC.

The J gene is TRBJ2-1, the V gene TRBV4-3; 12 nucleotides line up with TRBD2. CDR1 and CDR2 from the germline V gene are LGHNA and YSLEER. With 4 bases clipped from V and 7 bases from J, the junction kept 11 bases outside the gene matches. The CDR3 runs 17 residues. The CDR3 region is CASSLHLAGGPTNEQFF. In DNA form, the CDR3 reads TGCGCCAGCAGCCTCCATCTAGCGGGGGGGCCAACGAATGAGCAGTTCTTC.

This clonotype was recorded many times. The genes are TRBV6-1 and TRBJ2-3, with TRBD2 matching over 8 bases. From germline, CDR1 is MNHNS and CDR2 SASEGT. With 1 base clipped from V and 3 bases from J, the junction kept 0 bases outside the gene matches. CDR3 length: 14 residues. CDR3 bases: TGTGCCAGCAGTGAAGGACTAGCGACAGATACGCAGTATTTT. Its protein is CASSEGLATDTQYF.

This clonotype was seen repeatedly, ten times or more. The rearrangement links TRBV29-1 to TRBJ1-1; possibly TRBD1 for D (5 bases). V dropped 4 bases and J dropped 5 bases, with 14 bases sitting between them. The V gene's germline CDR1 is SQVTM and CDR2 ANQGSEA. This CDR3 has 13 amino acids. CDR3 loop: CSVALQERTEAFF. The DNA of the CDR3 is TGCAGCGTTGCCCTACAGGAAAGGACTGAAGCTTTCTTT.

This clonotype was seen at least ten times. V is TRBV7-2 and J is TRBJ2-1; either TRBD1 or TRBD2 may supply D (6 bases each). CDR3 length: 15 residues. Germline V lookup: CDR1 SGHTA, CDR2 FQGNSA. V dropped 6 bases and J dropped 0 bases, with 12 bases sitting between them. The CDR3 region is CASSLEGGSYNEQFF. Here the CDR3 DNA reads TGTGCCAGCAGTTTGGAGGGGGGCTCCTACAATGAGCAGTTCTTC.

This clonotype has more than one count but fewer than ten. This chain joins TRBV4-3 and TRBJ1-2, with D uncertain. Per the germline V gene, CDR1 is LGHNA and CDR2 is YSLEER. The length of the CDR3 is 16 residues. V lost 3 bases, J lost 0 bases, and 14 bases lay in between. CDR3 residues: CASSHHGSLTNYGYTF. The CDR3 nucleotides read TGCGCCAGCAGCCACCACGGGTCACTCACTAACTATGGCTACACCTTC.

This clonotype has more than one count but fewer than ten. This chain uses TRBV6-2 or TRBV6-3 with TRBJ2-5, with D uncertain. Germline lookup yields CDR1 MNHEY and CDR2 SVGEGT. V lost 0 bases and J 4 bases, leaving 12 bases between the germline ends. The length of the CDR3 is 15 residues. The CDR3 coding sequence is TGTGCCAGCAGTTACTCGTCTAGGGATCGAGAGACCCAGTACTTC. This gives the protein CASSYSSRDRETQYF.

The chain is built from TRBV7-9 and TRBJ2-7, with D hard to call. The CDR3 spans 15 residues. V shed 5 bases and J shed 2 bases, with 16 bases lying between them. The V gene's germline CDR1 is SEHNR and CDR2 FQNEAQ (reference sequence). CDR3 region: CASSPAGQNPYEQYF. CDR3 in DNA: TGTGCCAGCAGCCCGGCCGGGCAGAACCCCTACGAGCAGTACTTC.

This clonotype came up many times. This chain uses TRBV5-5 with TRBJ2-5; D is possibly TRBD2 (6 bases). This CDR3 is built from 16 residues. Germline V gene sequence: CDR1 SGHKS, CDR2 YYEKEE (reference sequence). With 2 bases removed from V and 3 bases from J, the gap between germline ends came to 17 bases. The CDR3 reads CASSFFLLGGKETQYF. CDR3 nucleotide sequence: TGTGCCAGCAGCTTTTTTCTCCTTGGGGGGAAAGAGACCCAGTACTTC.

In its sample, this clonotype was seen many times. CDR3 amino acids: CASSLPGVSPYGYTF. The CDR3 region has the DNA TGCGCCAGCAGCTTGCCGGGTGTATCGCCCTATGGCTACACCTTC. The chain combines TRBV5-1 with TRBJ1-2; D uncertain. The V end lost 1 base, the J end lost 4 bases, and 14 bases lay between the germline ends. CDR3 length: 15 amino acids. CDR1 is SGHRS and CDR2 is YFSETQ in the germline V gene. Based on the CDR3 plus reference TRBV5-1 and TRBJ1-2, the full variable domain is KAGVTQTPRYLIKTRGQQVTLSCSPISGHRSVSWYQQTPGQGLQFLFEYFSETQRNKGNFPGRFSGRQFSNSRSEMNVSTLELGDSALYLCASSLPGVSPYGYTFGSGTRLTVV.

This clonotype was seen once. The CDR3 is CASRGLAGTYNEQFF. The CDR3, as DNA: TGTGCCAGCAGAGGACTAGCGGGGACCTACAATGAGCAGTTCTTC. The chain couples TRBV6-5 to TRBJ2-1, with 12 bases that match TRBD2. The CDR3 loop spans 15 amino acids. The V segment lost 6 bases and the J segment 2 bases; nucleotides outside the gene matches: 2. The germline CDR1 and CDR2 sequences are MNHEY and SVGAGI.

In this sample, this clonotype turned up a few times. This rearrangement joins TRBV6-1 to TRBJ2-1; unclear D gene. V was clipped by 8 bases and J by 9 bases, with 11 bases between them. CDR1 is MNHNS, CDR2 SASEGT, per germline. CDR3 length: 11 residues. CDR3 in amino acids: CASLYYSEQFF. CDR3 sequence (DNA): TGTGCCAGCCTTTACTATAGTGAGCAGTTCTTC.

This clonotype was counted only a few times. J is TRBJ1-2 and V is TRBV7-2, with 7 bases fitting TRBD1. Germline CDR1 SGHTA, CDR2 FQGNSA. The J segment lost 7 bases and the V segment lost 2 bases, leaving 7 bases of the junction unmatched. The CDR3 contains 14 residues. In nucleotides, the CDR3 is TGTGCCAGCAGCTTAAAACCATCAGGGGGTGGCTACACCTTC. This gives the protein CASSLKPSGGGYTF.

There are many counts of this clonotype. V usage is TRBV7-4 and J usage is TRBJ2-5; D is uncertain. V lost 7 bases, J lost 2 bases, and 14 bases lay in between. CDR3 size: 14 residues. The V gene's germline CDR1 is SGHVT and CDR2 SQSDAQ. CDR3: CASNYRPGQETQYF. CDR3 coding DNA: TGTGCCAGCAACTACCGACCCGGACAAGAGACCCAGTACTTC.

The genes are TRBV7-6 and TRBJ2-2; no definite D call. From germline, CDR1 is SGHVS and CDR2 FNYEAQ. There are 14 residues in the CDR3. V was cut by 2 bases and J by 0 bases, with 4 bases left in between. CDR3 in DNA: TGTGCCAGCAGCTTACATCCGAACACCGGGGAGCTGTTTTTT. Protein product: CASSLHPNTGELFF.

This chain joins TRBV9 and TRBJ2-5; TRBD1 might be the D (7 bases). There are 16 residues in the CDR3. The V gene's germline CDR1 is SGDLS and CDR2 YYNGEE. V lost 0 bases to trimming and J lost 0 bases, with 12 bases between them. The CDR3: CASSVGGTDHQETQYF. The DNA of the CDR3 is TGTGCCAGCAGCGTAGGCGGGACAGACCACCAAGAGACCCAGTACTTC.